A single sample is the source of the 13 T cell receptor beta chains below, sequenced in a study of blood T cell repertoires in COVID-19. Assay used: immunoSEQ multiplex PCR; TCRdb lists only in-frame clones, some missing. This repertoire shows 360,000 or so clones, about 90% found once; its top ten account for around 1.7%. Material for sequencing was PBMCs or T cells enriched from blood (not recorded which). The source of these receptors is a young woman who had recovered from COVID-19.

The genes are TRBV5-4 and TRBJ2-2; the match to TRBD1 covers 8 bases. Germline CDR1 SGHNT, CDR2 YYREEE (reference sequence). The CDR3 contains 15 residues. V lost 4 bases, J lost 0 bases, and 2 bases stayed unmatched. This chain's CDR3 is CASSRDRSNTGELFF. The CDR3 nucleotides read TGTGCCAGCAGCCGGGACAGGTCGAACACCGGGGAGCTGTTTTTT.

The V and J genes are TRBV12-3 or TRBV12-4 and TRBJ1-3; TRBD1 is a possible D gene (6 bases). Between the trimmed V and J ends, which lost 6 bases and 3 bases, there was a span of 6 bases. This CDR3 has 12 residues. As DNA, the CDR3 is TGTGCCAGCAGGGACAGTGGAAACACCATATATTTT. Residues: CASRDSGNTIYF.

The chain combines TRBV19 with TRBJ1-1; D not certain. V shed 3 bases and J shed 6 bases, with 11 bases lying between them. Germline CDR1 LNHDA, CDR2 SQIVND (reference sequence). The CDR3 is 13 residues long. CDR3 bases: TGTGCCAGTAGTATTCTCCTGGGCGCTGAAGCTTTCTTT. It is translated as CASSILLGAEAFF.

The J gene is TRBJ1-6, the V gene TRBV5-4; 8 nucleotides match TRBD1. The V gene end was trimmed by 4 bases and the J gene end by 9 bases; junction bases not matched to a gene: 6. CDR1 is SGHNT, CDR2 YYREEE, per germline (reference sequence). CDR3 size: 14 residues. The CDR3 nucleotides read TGTGCCAGCAGCCACGACAGGGGCGCTTCACCCCTCCACTTT. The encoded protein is CASSHDRGASPLHF.

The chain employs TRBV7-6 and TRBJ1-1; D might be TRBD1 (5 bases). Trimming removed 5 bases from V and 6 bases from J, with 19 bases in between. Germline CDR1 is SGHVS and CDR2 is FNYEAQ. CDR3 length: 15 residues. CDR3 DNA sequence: TGTGCCAGCAGCCTTTACCCGGAGGGGATTCCTGAAGCTTTCTTT. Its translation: CASSLYPEGIPEAFF.

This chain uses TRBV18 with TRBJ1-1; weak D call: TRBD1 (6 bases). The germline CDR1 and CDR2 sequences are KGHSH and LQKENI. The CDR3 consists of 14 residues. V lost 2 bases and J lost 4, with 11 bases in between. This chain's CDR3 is CASSPAGGGTEAFF. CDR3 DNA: TGTGCCAGCTCACCAGCGGGGGGCGGCACTGAAGCTTTCTTT.

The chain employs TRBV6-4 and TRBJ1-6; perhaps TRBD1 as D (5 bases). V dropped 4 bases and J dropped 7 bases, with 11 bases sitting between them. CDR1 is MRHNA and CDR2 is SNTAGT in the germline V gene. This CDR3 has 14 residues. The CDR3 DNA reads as TGTGCCAGCAGTGTTTCAGGGAACAATTCACCCCTCCACTTT. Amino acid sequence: CASSVSGNNSPLHF.

For the CDR3, the DNA is TGTGCCAGCTCACCGTCCGGACAGGGCACTGAAGCTTTCTTT. Translating gives CASSPSGQGTEAFF. The V gene is TRBV18, the J gene TRBJ1-1; 8 bases align to TRBD1. The CDR3 consists of 14 residues. Looked up from germline, CDR1 is KGHSH and CDR2 is LQKENI. V gave up 3 bases and J gave up 4 bases; unmatched junction bases: 4.

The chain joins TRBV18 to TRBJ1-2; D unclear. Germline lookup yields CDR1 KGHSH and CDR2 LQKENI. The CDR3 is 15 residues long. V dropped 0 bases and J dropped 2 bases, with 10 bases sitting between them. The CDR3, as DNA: TGTGCCAGCTCACCACCGTCTCACAACAACTATGGCTACACCTTC. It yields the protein CASSPPSHNNYGYTF.

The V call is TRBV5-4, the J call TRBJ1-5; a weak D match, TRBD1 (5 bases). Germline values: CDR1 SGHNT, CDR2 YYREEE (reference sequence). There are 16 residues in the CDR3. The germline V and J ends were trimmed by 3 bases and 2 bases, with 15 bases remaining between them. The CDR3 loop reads CASSSLWQGGNQPQHF. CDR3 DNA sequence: TGTGCCAGCAGCTCGCTTTGGCAGGGTGGCAATCAGCCCCAGCATTTT.

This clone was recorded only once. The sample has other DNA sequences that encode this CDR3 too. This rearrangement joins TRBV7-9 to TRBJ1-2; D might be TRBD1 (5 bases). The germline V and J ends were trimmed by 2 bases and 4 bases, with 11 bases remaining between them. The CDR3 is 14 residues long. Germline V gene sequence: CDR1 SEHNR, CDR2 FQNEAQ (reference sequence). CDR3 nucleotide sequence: TGTGCCAGCAGCTTAATCCAGGGTCCCTATGGCTACACCTTC. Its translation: CASSLIQGPYGYTF.

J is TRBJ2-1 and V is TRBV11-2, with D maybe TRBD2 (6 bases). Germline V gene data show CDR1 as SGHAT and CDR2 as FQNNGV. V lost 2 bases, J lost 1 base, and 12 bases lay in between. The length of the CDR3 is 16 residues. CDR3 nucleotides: TGTGCCAGCAGCTTATATGCGGGAACGTCCTACAATGAGCAGTTCTTC. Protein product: CASSLYAGTSYNEQFF. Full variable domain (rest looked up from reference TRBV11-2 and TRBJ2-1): EAGVAQSPRYKIIEKRQSVAFWCNPISGHATLYWYQQILGQGPKLLIQFQNNGVVDDSQLPKDRFSAERLKGVDSTLKIQPAKLEDSAVYLCASSLYAGTSYNEQFFGPGTRLTVL.

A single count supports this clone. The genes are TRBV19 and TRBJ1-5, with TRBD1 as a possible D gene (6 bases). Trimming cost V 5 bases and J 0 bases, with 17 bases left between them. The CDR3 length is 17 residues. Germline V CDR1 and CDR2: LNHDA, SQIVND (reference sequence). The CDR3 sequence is CASSALGQIYSNQPQHF. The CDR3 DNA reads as TGTGCCAGTAGTGCCCTCGGACAGATCTATAGCAATCAGCCCCAGCATTTT. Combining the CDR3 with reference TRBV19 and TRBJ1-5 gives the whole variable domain DGGITQSPKYLFRKEGQNVTLSCEQNLNHDAMYWYRQDPGQGLRLIYYSQIVNDFQKGDIAEGYSVSREKKESFPLTVTSAQKNPTAFYLCASSALGQIYSNQPQHFGDGTRLSIL.